This T cell receptor beta chain was sequenced in a study of blood T cell repertoires in COVID-19. About the research overall: Sources were T cells, B-cell-depleted T cells, or PBMCs; the material itself was cDNA or gDNA.

In the authors' methods: Counts of nucleated cells, estimated from reference gene primer amplification, were obtained. The protocol was immunoSEQ multiplex PCR, while the TCRdb copy is restricted to in-frame clones and leaves out a portion. The V and J calls and clone size come from that table; D and trimming were worked out from the DNA. The repertoire consists of 100,000 or so clones, with over 80% occurring once and the leading ten covering roughly 1.9%. The CDR3 contains 16 residues. CDR1 is KGHSH and CDR2 is LQKENI in the germline V gene. The V gene end was trimmed by 2 bases and the J gene end by 0 bases; junction bases not matched to a gene: 4.

The rearrangement links TRBV18 to TRBJ1-3; 7 positions match TRBD1. The clonotype originates from a man in his 70s with active or convalescent COVID-19. The specimen sequenced was peripheral blood. The CDR3 region has the DNA TGTGCCAGCTCACCATTCCGACAGGGCTCTGGAAACACCATATATTTT. Translating it yields CASSPFRQGSGNTIYF.